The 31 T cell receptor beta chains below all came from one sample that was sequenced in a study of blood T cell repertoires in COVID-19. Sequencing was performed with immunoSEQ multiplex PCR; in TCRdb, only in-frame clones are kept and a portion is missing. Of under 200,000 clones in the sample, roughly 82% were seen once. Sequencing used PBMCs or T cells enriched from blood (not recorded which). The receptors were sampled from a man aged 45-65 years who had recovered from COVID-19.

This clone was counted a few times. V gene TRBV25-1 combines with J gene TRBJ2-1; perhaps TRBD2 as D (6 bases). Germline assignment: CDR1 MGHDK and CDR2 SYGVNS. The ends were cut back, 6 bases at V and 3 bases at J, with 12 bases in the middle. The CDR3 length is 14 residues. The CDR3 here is CASSTIADYNEQFF. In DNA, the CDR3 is TGTGCCAGCAGCACTATAGCGGACTACAATGAGCAGTTCTTC.

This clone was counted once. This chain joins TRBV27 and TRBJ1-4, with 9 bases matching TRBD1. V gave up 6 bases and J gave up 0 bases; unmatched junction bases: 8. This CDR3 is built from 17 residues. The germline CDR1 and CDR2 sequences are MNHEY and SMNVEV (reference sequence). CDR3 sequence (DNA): TGTGCCAGCAGCCGGACAGGGGTTTCGACAACTAATGAAAAACTGTTTTTT. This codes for CASSRTGVSTTNEKLFF. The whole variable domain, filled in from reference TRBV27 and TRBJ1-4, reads EAQVTQNPRYLITVTGKKLTVTCSQNMNHEYMSWYRQDPGLGLRQIYYSMNVEVTDKGDVPEGYKVSRKEKRNFPLILESPSPNQTSLYFCASSRTGVSTTNEKLFFGSGTQLSVL.

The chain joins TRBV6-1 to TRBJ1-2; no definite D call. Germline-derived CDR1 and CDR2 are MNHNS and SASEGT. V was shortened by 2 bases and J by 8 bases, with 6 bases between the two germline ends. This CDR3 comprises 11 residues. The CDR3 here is CASSEFKGYTF. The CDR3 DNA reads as TGTGCCAGCAGTGAATTCAAAGGCTACACCTTC.

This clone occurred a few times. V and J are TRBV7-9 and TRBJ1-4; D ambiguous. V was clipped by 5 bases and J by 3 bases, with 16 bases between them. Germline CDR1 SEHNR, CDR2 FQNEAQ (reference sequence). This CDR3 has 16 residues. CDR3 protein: CASSPRERASNEKLFF. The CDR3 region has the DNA TGTGCCAGCAGCCCCCGGGAACGAGCCTCTAATGAAAAACTGTTTTTT.

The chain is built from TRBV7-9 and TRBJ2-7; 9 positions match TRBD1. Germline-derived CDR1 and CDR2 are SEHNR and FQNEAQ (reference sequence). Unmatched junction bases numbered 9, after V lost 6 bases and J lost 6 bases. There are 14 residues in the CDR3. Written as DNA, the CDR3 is TGTGCCAGCAGTAAGGACAGGGGAGTTGCCGAGCAGTACTTC. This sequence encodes CASSKDRGVAEQYF.

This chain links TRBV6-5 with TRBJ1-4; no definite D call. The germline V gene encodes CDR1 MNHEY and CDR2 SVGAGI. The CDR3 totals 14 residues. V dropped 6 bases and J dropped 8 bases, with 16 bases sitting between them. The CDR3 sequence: CASREGQSGEKLFF. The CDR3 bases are TGTGCCAGCAGAGAGGGCCAAAGTGGCGAAAAACTGTTTTTT.

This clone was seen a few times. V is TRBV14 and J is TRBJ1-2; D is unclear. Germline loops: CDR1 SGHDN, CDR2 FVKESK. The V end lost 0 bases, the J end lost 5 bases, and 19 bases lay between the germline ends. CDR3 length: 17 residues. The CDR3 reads CASSQDRRVSLNYGYTF. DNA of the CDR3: TGTGCCAGCAGCCAAGATCGGAGGGTCAGCCTAAATTATGGCTACACCTTC. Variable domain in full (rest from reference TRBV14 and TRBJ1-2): EAGVTQFPSHSVIEKGQTVTLRCDPISGHDNLYWYRRVMGKEIKFLLHFVKESKQDESGMPNNRFLAERTGGTYSTLKVQPAELEDSGVYFCASSQDRRVSLNYGYTFGSGTRLTVV.

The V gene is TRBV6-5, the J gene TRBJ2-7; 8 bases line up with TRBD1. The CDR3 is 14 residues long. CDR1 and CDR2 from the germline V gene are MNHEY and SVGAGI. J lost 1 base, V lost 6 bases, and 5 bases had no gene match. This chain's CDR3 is CASSATGGSYEQYF. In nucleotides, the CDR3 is TGTGCCAGCAGCGCCACAGGGGGGTCCTACGAGCAGTACTTC.

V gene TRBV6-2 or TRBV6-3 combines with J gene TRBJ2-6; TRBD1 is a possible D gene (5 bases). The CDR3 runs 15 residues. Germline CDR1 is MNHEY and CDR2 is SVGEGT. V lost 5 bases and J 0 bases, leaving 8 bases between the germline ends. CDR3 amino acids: CASSQGSSGANVLTF. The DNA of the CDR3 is TGTGCCAGCAGTCAGGGTAGCTCTGGGGCCAACGTCCTGACTTTC.

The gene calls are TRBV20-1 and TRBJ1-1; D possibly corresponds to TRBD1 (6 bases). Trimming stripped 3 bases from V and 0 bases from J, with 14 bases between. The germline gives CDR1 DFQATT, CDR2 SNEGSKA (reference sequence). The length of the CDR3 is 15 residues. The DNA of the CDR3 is TGCAGTGCTAGTGACTGGACAGCTATGAACACTGAAGCTTTCTTT. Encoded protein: CSASDWTAMNTEAFF.

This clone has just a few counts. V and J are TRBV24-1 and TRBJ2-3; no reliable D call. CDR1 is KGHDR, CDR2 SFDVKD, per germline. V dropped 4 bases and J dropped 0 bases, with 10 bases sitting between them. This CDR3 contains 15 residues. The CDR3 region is CATSDQRTSTDTQYF. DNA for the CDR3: TGTGCCACCAGTGACCAGCGTACTAGCACAGATACGCAGTATTTT.

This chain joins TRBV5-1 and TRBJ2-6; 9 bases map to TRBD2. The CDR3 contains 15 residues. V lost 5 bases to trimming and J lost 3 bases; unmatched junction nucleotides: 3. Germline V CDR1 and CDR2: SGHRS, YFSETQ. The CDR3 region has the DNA TGCGCCAGCAGTTCACTAGCGGGTGGGGCCAACGTCCTGACTTTC. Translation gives CASSSLAGGANVLTF.

The CDR3 spells CASSATELNTEAFF. The CDR3 DNA follows: TGTGCCAGCAGCGCGACAGAGCTGAACACTGAAGCTTTCTTT. V is TRBV2 and J is TRBJ1-1; tentative D call: TRBD1 (5 bases). With 6 bases removed from V and 0 bases from J, the gap between germline ends came to 11 bases. The CDR3 is 14 residues long. Looked up from germline, CDR1 is SNHLY and CDR2 is FYNNEI.

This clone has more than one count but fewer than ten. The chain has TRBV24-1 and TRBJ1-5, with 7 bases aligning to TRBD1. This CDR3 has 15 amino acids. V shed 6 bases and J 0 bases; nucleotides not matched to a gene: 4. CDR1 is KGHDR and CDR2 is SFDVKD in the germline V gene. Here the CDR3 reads CATSQGDYSNQPQHF. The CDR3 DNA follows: TGTGCCACCAGTCAGGGGGATTATAGCAATCAGCCCCAGCATTTT.

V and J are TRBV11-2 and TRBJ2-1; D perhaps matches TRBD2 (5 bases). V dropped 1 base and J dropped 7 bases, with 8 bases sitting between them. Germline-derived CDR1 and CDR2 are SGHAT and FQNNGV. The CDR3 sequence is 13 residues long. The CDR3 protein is CASSLVRTNEQFF. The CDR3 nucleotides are TGTGCCAGCAGCTTAGTGAGGACTAATGAGCAGTTCTTC.

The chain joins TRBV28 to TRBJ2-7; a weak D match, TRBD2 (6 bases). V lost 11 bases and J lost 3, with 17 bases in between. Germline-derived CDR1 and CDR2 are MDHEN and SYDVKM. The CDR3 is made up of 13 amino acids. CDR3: CAGRRSTHYEQYF. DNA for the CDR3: TGTGCCGGGAGGAGGTCAACACACTACGAGCAGTACTTC.

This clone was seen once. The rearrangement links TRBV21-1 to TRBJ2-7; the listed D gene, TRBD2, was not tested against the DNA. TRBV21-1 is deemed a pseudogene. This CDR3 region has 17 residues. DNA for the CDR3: TGTGCCAGCAGCAAACTGCTCAGGGCCGACGGGGGGACTGAGCAGTACTTC. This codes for CASSKLLRADGGTEQYF.

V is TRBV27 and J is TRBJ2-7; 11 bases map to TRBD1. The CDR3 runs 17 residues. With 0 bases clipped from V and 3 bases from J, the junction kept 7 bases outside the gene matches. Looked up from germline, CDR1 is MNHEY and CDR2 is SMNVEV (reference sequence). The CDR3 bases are TGTGCCAGCAGTTTATCCTTGGCCGGGACAGGGGGCTACGAGCAGTACTTC. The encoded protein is CASSLSLAGTGGYEQYF.

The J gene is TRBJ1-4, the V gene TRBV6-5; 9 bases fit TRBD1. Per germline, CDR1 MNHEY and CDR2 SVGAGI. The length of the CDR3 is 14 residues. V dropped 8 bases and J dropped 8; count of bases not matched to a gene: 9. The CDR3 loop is CASVTGGGREKLFF. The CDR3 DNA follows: TGTGCCAGCGTAACAGGGGGCGGGCGAGAAAAACTGTTTTTT.

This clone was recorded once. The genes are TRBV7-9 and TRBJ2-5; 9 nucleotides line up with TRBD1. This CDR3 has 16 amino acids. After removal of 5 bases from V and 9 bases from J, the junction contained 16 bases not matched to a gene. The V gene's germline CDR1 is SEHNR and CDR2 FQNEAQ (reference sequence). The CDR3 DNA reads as TGTGCCAGCAGCGCATCCGGGACAGGGCCCCAGGGGGCCCAGTACTTC. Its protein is CASSASGTGPQGAQYF.

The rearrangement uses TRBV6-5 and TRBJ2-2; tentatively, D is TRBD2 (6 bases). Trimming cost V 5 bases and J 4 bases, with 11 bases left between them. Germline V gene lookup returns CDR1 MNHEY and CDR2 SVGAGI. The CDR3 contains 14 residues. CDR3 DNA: TGTGCCAGCAGTCGGTCCGGGGGCACCGGGGAGCTGTTTTTT. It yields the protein CASSRSGGTGELFF.

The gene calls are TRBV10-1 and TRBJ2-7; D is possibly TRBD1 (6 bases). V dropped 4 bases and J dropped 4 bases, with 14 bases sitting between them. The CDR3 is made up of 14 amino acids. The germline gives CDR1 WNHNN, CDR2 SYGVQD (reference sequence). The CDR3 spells CASSVDRILYEQYF. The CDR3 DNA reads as TGCGCCAGCAGTGTCGACAGGATCCTATACGAGCAGTACTTC.

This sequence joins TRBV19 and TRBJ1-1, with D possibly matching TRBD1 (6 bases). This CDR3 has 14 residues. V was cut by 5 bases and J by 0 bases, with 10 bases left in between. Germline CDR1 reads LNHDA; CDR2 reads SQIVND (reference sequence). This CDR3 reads CASSLRGMNTEAFF. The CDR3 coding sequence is TGTGCCAGTAGTCTAAGGGGGATGAACACTGAAGCTTTCTTT.

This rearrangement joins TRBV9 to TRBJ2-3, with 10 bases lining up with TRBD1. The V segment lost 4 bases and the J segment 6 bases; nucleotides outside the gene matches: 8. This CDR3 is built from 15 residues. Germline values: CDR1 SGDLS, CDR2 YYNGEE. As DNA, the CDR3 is TGTGCCAGCAGCCCTCGACAGGGGGCGGGTGATACGCAGTATTTT. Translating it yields CASSPRQGAGDTQYF.

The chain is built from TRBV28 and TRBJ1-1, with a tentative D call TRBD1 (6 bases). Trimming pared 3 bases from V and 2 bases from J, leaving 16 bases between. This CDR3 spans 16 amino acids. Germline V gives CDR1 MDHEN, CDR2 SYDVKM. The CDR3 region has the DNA TGTGCCAGCAGTTTTTATCCGGGCAGGGGTAACACTGAAGCTTTCTTT. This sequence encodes CASSFYPGRGNTEAFF.

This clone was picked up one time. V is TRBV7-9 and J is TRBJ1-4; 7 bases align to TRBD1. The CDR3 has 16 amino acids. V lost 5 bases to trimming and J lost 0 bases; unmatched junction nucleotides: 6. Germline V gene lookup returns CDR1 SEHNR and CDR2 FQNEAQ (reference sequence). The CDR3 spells CASSPGTVATNEKLFF. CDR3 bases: TGTGCCAGCAGCCCCGGGACAGTTGCAACTAATGAAAAACTGTTTTTT.

The CDR3 loop is CATSLGTTSTDTQYF. The CDR3 nucleotides are TGTGCCACCAGCCTTGGGACAACTAGCACAGATACGCAGTATTTT. The rearrangement uses TRBV15 and TRBJ2-3; tentatively, D is TRBD1 (6 bases). Germline V gene data show CDR1 as LNHNV and CDR2 as YYDKDF (reference sequence). The CDR3 is 15 amino acids. V was pared by 5 bases and J by 0 bases, with 12 bases between.

The CDR3 protein is CASSSRTGYMQKLFF. CDR3 in DNA: TGTGCCAGCAGTTCCCGGACAGGGTACATGCAAAAACTGTTTTTT. The chain is built from TRBV28 and TRBJ1-4; 8 positions match TRBD1. V gave up 4 bases and J gave up 9 bases; unmatched junction bases: 10. The germline V gene encodes CDR1 MDHEN and CDR2 SYDVKM. This CDR3 is built from 15 residues. Looking up the rest from reference TRBV28 and TRBJ1-4 gives the full variable domain: DVKVTQSSRYLVKRTGEKVFLECVQDMDHENMFWYRQDPGLGLRLIYFSYDVKMKEKGDIPEGYSVSREKKERFSLILESASTNQTSMYLCASSSRTGYMQKLFFGSGTQLSVL.

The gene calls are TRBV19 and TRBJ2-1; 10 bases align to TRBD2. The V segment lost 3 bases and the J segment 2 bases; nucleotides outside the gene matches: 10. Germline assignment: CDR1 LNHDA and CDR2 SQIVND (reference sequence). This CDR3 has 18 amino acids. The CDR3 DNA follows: TGTGCCAGTAGTATTTATAGCGGGAGGAACTCCGCCTACAATGAGCAGTTCTTC. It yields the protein CASSIYSGRNSAYNEQFF.

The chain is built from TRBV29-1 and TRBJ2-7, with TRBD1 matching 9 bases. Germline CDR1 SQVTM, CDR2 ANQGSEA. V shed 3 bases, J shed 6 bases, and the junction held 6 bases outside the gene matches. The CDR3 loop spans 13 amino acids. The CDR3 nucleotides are TGCAGCGTTGATCCGGGACAGGGCCGCGAGCAGTACTTC. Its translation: CSVDPGQGREQYF.

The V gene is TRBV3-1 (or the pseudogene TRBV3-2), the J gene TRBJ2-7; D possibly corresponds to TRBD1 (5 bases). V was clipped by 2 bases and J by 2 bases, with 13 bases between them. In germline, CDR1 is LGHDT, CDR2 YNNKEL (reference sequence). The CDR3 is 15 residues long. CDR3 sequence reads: CASSQLPTAPYEQYF. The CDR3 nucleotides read TGTGCCAGCAGCCAACTCCCGACAGCCCCCTACGAGCAGTACTTC.